This T cell receptor beta chain was profiled in a study of memory CD4+ T cells and cytomegalovirus serostatus. The sort gate was single viable CD3+CD4+CD8-CD45RO+ cells for memory CD4+ T cells. Repertoires were generated with immunoSEQ multiplex PCR, while TCRdb's copy carries only in-frame clones and drops some. The sample holds 40,000 to 55,000 clones, about four fifths seen once. The CDR3 loop spans 13 amino acids. The ends were cut back, 4 bases at V and 0 bases at J, with 6 bases in the middle. Germline values: CDR1 LNHDA, CDR2 SQIVND (reference sequence). The sample consisted of memory CD4+ T cells from blood. The chain combines TRBV19 with TRBJ1-1; D is uncertain. This TCR was sampled from an adult in good health and CMV-seropositive. Here the CDR3 reads CASSRTLNTEAFF. The DNA of the CDR3 is TGTGCCAGTAGTAGGACCCTGAACACTGAAGCTTTCTTT.